This T cell receptor (beta chain) derives from a study of cytomegalovirus exposure and HLA in healthy donors listed by TCRdb under 2017. About the full investigation: In an earlier analysis of 550 to 750 of the donors, about 260 Gb of sequence data and 90 million to 130 million unique TCR beta sequences from about 179 million T cells were reported. Roughly 320 gigabases of sequencing data and approximately 92 million unique TCR sequences made up an early release that covered nearly 650 HLA-typed donors. Among the approximately 430 genotyped donors, approximately 82% belonged to the genetic ancestry cluster associated with self-reported Caucasian donors. The study aimed to test whether cataloging public T cell receptors could reveal signatures of past pathogen exposure. The T cell repertoires of several hundred subjects were profiled by immunosequencing and related to cytomegalovirus serostatus. A separate validation cohort of approximately 120 different subjects was used in addition to the roughly 670-subject first cohort. High-throughput TCR immunosequencing, statistical association of individual TCRs with disease status, and machine learning were combined to predict cytomegalovirus infection status. To study patterns of TCR occurrence, a later analysis re-analyzed previously published TCR beta repertoires from several hundred donors and added high-resolution HLA genotyping. In the later analysis, no new phenotypic data were used to find candidate immune exposures; instead, reliance was placed on TCR beta sequences and their occurrence across donors. An earlier analysis of roughly 600 of the donors used high-throughput TCR beta sequencing to judge whether each TCR beta V gene segment behaved as functional or pseudogenic. Donor age, sex, ethnicity and CMV serostatus were compiled together with the repertoire data. Genome-wide SNP genotypes for about 65% of the 666 donors were used in a later genetic analysis, which treated that subset as a discovery cohort. Every discovery cohort repertoire had been produced on one sequencing platform. HLA typing included class I and class II loci at four-digit resolution. The number of donors typed differed by locus, with roughly 620-640 for A, B, C, DRB1 and DQB1, around 500 for DQA1, 600 to 610 for DPA1, and under 490 for DPB1. A handful of DR-DQ haplotypes were handled as single units for association and clustering because linkage in the cohort was strong. Among under 450 genotyped donors of the cohort, an average of about 240,000 unique TCR beta nucleotide sequences were sequenced per donor, roughly a sixth of them non-productive.

The library was made by the immunoSEQ multiplex PCR assay. The multiplex PCR relied on a mix of 60 forward primers for TCR Vbeta segments and 13 reverse primers for TCR Jbeta segments. The CDR3 region of rearranged TCR beta genes was amplified from genomic DNA with a multiplex PCR assay. On the Illumina HiSeq System, the amplified TCR beta libraries were sequenced as 87-base-pair reads. The authors' analysis ran thus. In a later analysis, tens of millions of unique TCR beta chains were counted across the 666 repertoires, and roughly 10 million of these chains were shared by at least two donors. Raw reads were error-corrected and collapsed into unique sequences with a nearest-neighbor algorithm that merged closely related sequences to remove PCR and sequencing errors. To assign V, D and J gene segments, CDR3 sequences were aligned to IMGT reference sequences. For a sequence to be retained, at least a six-nucleotide match to both a V gene segment and a J gene segment was required. Rearrangements were classified as productive when the CDR3 lacked stop codons and remained in frame with V and J, and all other rearrangements were classified as non-productive. CDR3 was defined according to IMGT convention as the region running from the second conserved V-encoded cysteine to the conserved J-encoded phenylalanine. In an earlier analysis of around 640 of the donors, sequences lacking an unambiguous match to a single V gene segment were excluded. An earlier analysis of several hundred of the donors called V segments functional above 56.7% productive rearrangements and segregating when the between-donor standard deviation exceeded 5%. A statistical classification framework was built for diagnosing cytomegalovirus status from the catalog of TCR beta chain sequences. In a later analysis, TCR nucleotide sequences were compared against IMGT/GENE-DB human TR gene sequences so that V and J genes could be assigned. Using the TCRdist pipeline, a later analysis assigned CDR3 sequences along with most-parsimonious VDJ recombination scenarios. A later analysis defined each TCR beta chain by its CDR3 amino acid sequence plus V-gene family, and excluded reads lacking a unique V-gene family. To address suspected cross-contamination and a sequencing artifact, a later analysis removed roughly 580 highly shared, low-generation-probability nucleotide sequences. In a later analysis, a clonal expansion index for each public chain was calculated from normalized within-repertoire ranks of inferred template counts. In a later analysis, generation probabilities were computed using a VDJ recombination model fitted to out-of-frame rearrangements, and the results were checked against IGoR. Hypergeometric tests were used in a later analysis to score TCR-TCR, TCR-HLA and TCR-CMV co-occurrence, with a repertoire-size bias correction applied to the TCR pairs. To estimate false discovery rates, a later analysis permuted the HLA or CMV assignments 20 times. In a later analysis, co-occurring TCRs were grouped with DBSCAN, and TCRdist sequence similarity was added when clustering was performed within HLA-allele-positive subsets. Repertoires with fewer than 30,000 or more than 120,000 public chains were left out of co-occurrence clustering, as were a handful of repertoires with anomalous nucleotide sharing. The table was pulled from immuneACCESS by TCRdb, which kept in-frame rearrangements only. Such tables lose some clones; where checked, under half of the loss comes from unresolved V genes, and the rest has no known cause. The V and J calls and the clone size are those of that table, but D and trimming were determined from the DNA. The sample includes roughly 200,000 clones, with 76% observed a single time. 0.6% to 0.7% of the sample is held by the ten biggest clonotypes.

Summary of the overall study and its limitations: A later analysis found that most CMV-associated TCR beta chains appeared HLA-restricted, with HLA associations seemingly driven largely by CMV exposure. A later analysis associated 15,000 or so TCR beta sequences with specific HLA alleles at a false discovery rate of 0.05. CMV serostatus was the only immune exposure information available for the cohort. This cohort had only TCR beta chains sequenced, and the lack of alpha or paired-chain data limited which features could be detected. Presence/absence analyses assumed roughly uniform sequencing depth across donors, an assumption that may not hold. A cluster of highly shared sequence variants was judged likely to represent a technical artifact of the sequencing pipeline. Because HLA typing was missing for some donors at each locus, association tests included only the typed subset. Seventeen rarely observed V segments, including chromosome 9 orphons, were excluded from the earlier analysis of some 590 of the donors because counts were too low. The classifier was reported to diagnose cytomegalovirus status with high specificity and sensitivity in both the original cohort and the validation cohort. According to a later analysis, TCR association rates differed among HLA loci, with DRB1 alleles showing the most associated TCRs and HLA-C alleles showing the fewest. In a later analysis, HLA-associated TCR beta chains were found to be more clonally expanded and to have lower generation probabilities than equally common non-associated chains. A later genetic analysis reported fewer N-insertions in productive TCRs among donors in an Asian-associated ancestry cluster than the roughly 640-donor mean. In the study, 150 to 200 TCR beta chains were listed as associated with cytomegalovirus. In an earlier analysis of roughly 500 of the donors, most TCR beta V segments appeared in productive rearrangements about 90% or about 30% of the time, broadly matching IMGT annotations. The authors suggested that the approach could potentially be extended to other disease states and immunological phenotypes. Correlated functional status among segregating V segments might reflect linkage disequilibrium, but an unknown experimental factor could not be ruled out. A further reported finding was that TCR beta sequences accurately predicted the HLA-A and HLA-B alleles for most subjects in the first cohort. In vitro tests confirmed that a few of the cytomegalovirus-associated TCR beta chains recognize cytomegalovirus antigens. A later analysis reported that several top co-occurrence clusters appeared linked to parvovirus B19, influenza, CMV and Epstein-Barr virus. Some IMGT-functional V segments, including TRBV6-2 and TRBV6-3, could not be distinguished by the 87-base-pair reads and were therefore excluded. V-gene and J-gene trimming of TCR beta chains was associated with a missense DCLRE1C variant in a later genetic analysis, and the association was replicated in an independent cohort. While some public TCRs were present in many individuals, most TCR sequences turned up only very rarely across donors. Assigning TCR associations to individual alleles was difficult when HLA alleles, especially DR and DQ, strongly co-occurred.

CDR1 and CDR2 (LNHDA, SQIVND) derive from the germline V gene (reference sequence). V drops 5 bases and J drops 0 bases, leaving 13 bases in between. Reading from cysteine to phenylalanine, the CDR3 counts 16 amino acids. Only CDR3 DNA remains: 48 bases, in frame from the first base. The cohort was made up of 500 to 800 healthy bone marrow donors. At the time of sampling, every cohort member was nominally healthy, though immune exposures that went unrecorded were likely present. The donor was CMV seronegative and belonged to the group of 350 or so seronegative cohort members. Each donor provided a peripheral blood sample, and peripheral blood mononuclear cells were used for TCR beta sequencing. Genomic DNA was extracted from the blood cell samples with the Qiagen DNeasy Blood Extraction Kit. To note about this clone: Its target antigen remains unknown. No base qualities exist here, and no much larger clone lies one base off it.

The rearrangement combines TRBV19 with TRBJ1-4, with a weak D call of TRBD1 (5 bases match). Sequencing was done on a sample of PBMCs. This clonotype was obtained from a man younger than 35 in good health and CMV-seronegative. DNA sequence: TGTGCCAGTAGTCCCCATACGGGGGCAACTAATGAAAAACTGTTTTTT. Translated, this is CASSPHTGATNEKLFF.